The 3 T cell receptor beta chains reported below all come from one sample, sequenced in a study of cytomegalovirus exposure and HLA in healthy donors. The PCR ran on 60 Vbeta and 13 Jbeta primers. The data were produced by immunoSEQ multiplex PCR, yet TCRdb's version contains in-frame clones alone and is incomplete. Among roughly 90,000 clones, 74% were seen once, and the ten largest hold around 22%. The sequenced material came from PBMCs. The receptors were gathered from a man aged 25 to 40 in good health and CMV-seropositive.

J is TRBJ2-4 and V is TRBV25-1; TRBD1 matches at 10 bases. After removal of 2 bases from V and 5 bases from J, the junction contained 3 bases not matched to a gene. The CDR3 spans 15 residues. Germline lookup yields CDR1 MGHDK and CDR2 SYGVNS. The DNA for the CDR3 is TGTGCCAGCAGTGAAGAGGGGACAGGGGAAAACATTCAGTACTTC. This gives the protein CASSEEGTGENIQYF.

Written as DNA, the CDR3 is TGTGCTAGTGGTTTGCAGCCCAGCGGGGGATACTACAATGAGCAGTTCTTC. This translates into CASGLQPSGGYYNEQFF. The chain recombines TRBV12-5 with TRBJ2-1; 8 bases fit TRBD2. Unmatched junction bases numbered 9, after V lost 2 bases and J lost 3 bases. The germline CDR1 and CDR2 sequences are LGHNT and FRNRAP. CDR3 length: 17 amino acids.

This sequence joins TRBV4-3 and TRBJ2-1; 7 nucleotides align to TRBD2. This CDR3 has 16 residues. After removal of 0 bases from V and 3 bases from J, the junction contained 5 bases not matched to a gene. Germline loops: CDR1 LGHNA, CDR2 YSLEER. Here the CDR3 reads CASSQEELADYNEQFF. CDR3 coding DNA: TGCGCCAGCAGCCAAGAAGAGCTAGCGGACTACAATGAGCAGTTCTTC.